Following are 10 T cell receptor beta chains from one sample sequenced in a study of blood T cell repertoires in COVID-19. TCRdb's table, derived via immunoSEQ multiplex PCR, lists solely in-frame clones and lacks some. Among approximately 210,000 clones listed, roughly four fifths were seen once. The sample consisted of PBMCs or T cells enriched from blood (not recorded which). Receptor source: a middle-aged man who had recovered from COVID-19.

The chain is built from TRBV4-1 and TRBJ1-1; 9 nucleotides match TRBD1. The CDR3 length is 15 residues. V dropped 7 bases and J dropped 0; count of bases not matched to a gene: 6. Germline V lookup: CDR1 MGHRA, CDR2 YSYEKL. The CDR3 here is CASTGTGTLNTEAFF. DNA for the CDR3: TGCGCCAGCACCGGGACAGGGACCTTGAACACTGAAGCTTTCTTT.

This clone was picked up one time. The CDR3 reads CASSLNQPQHF. For the CDR3, the DNA is TGTGCCAGCAGCCTGAATCAGCCCCAGCATTTT. J is TRBJ1-5 and V is TRBV5-8; D remains unclear. With 4 bases removed from V and 4 bases from J, the gap between germline ends came to 3 bases. CDR1 and CDR2 from the germline V gene are SGHTS and YDEGEE. This CDR3 contains 11 residues.

The CDR3 sequence: CASGEQGTGIYEQYV. The CDR3 coding sequence is TGTGCCAGCGGGGAACAGGGAACCGGAATCTACGAGCAGTACGTC. J is TRBJ2-7 and V is TRBV27; tentatively, D is TRBD1 (6 bases). CDR1 and CDR2 from the germline V gene are MNHEY and SMNVEV (reference sequence). Trimming removed 8 bases from V and 3 bases from J, with 20 bases in between. The CDR3 runs to 15 residues.

V gene TRBV5-8 combines with J gene TRBJ1-1, with 8 positions matching TRBD1. The ends lost 0 bases at V and 12 bases at J; junction bases unmatched: 7. Germline V gene data show CDR1 as SGHTS and CDR2 as YDEGEE. This CDR3 is built from 13 residues. The CDR3 is CASSLGQGRATFF. The CDR3, as DNA: TGTGCCAGCAGCTTGGGACAGGGGAGAGCAACTTTCTTT.

The CDR3 loop is CASSQEWSSDYNEQFF. DNA for the CDR3: TGTGCCAGCAGCCAAGAATGGTCTAGCGACTACAATGAGCAGTTCTTC. The rearrangement uses TRBV4-2 and TRBJ2-1, with D perhaps TRBD2 (6 bases). Per the germline V gene, CDR1 is LGHNA and CDR2 is YNFKEQ. CDR3 length equals 16 residues. V was trimmed by 0 bases and J by 3 bases, leaving 12 bases between them.

V is TRBV7-2 and J is TRBJ2-1; D is unclear. The CDR3 is 15 amino acids. Trimming stripped 1 base from V and 5 bases from J, with 12 bases between. The germline V gene encodes CDR1 SGHTA and CDR2 FQGNSA. This CDR3 is CASSLVARSNNEQFF. The CDR3 DNA sequence: TGTGCCAGCAGCTTAGTAGCTCGATCGAACAATGAGCAGTTCTTC.

This clone appeared a few times. The chain uses TRBV7-2 and TRBJ1-5; 9 bases match TRBD1. This CDR3 has 16 amino acids. Germline values: CDR1 SGHTA, CDR2 FQGNSA. After removal of 1 base from V and 8 bases from J, the junction contained 9 bases not matched to a gene. The DNA for the CDR3 is TGTGCCAGCAGCTTAGGCTGGGCACAGGGGGCTAAGCCCCAGCATTTT. This gives the protein CASSLGWAQGAKPQHF.

The J gene is TRBJ2-5, the V gene TRBV6-2 or TRBV6-3, with 7 bases identical to TRBD1. With 6 bases clipped from V and 2 bases from J, the junction kept 9 bases outside the gene matches. The germline V gene has CDR1 MNHEY and CDR2 SVGEGT. This CDR3 contains 15 residues. CDR3 amino acids: CASSPLGQVQETQYF. The CDR3 DNA reads TGTGCCAGCAGCCCGTTAGGACAGGTTCAAGAGACCCAGTACTTC.

The rearrangement joins TRBV2 to TRBJ2-1; possible D gene TRBD2, 5 bases. The germline CDR1 and CDR2 sequences are SNHLY and FYNNEI. V was trimmed by 2 bases and J by 8 bases, leaving 7 bases between them. The CDR3 is made up of 12 amino acids. CDR3 region: CASSERRDEQFF. For the CDR3, the DNA is TGTGCCAGCAGTGAACGGCGGGATGAGCAGTTCTTC.

This chain joins TRBV7-9 and TRBJ2-1, with 9 bases aligning to TRBD2. The ends lost 3 bases at V and 5 bases at J; junction bases unmatched: 8. Germline V gene lookup returns CDR1 SEHNR and CDR2 FQNEAQ (reference sequence). The CDR3 sequence is 16 residues long. The CDR3 is CASSLGTVAGDNEQFF. The DNA of the CDR3 is TGTGCCAGCAGCTTGGGGACGGTAGCGGGAGACAATGAGCAGTTCTTC.